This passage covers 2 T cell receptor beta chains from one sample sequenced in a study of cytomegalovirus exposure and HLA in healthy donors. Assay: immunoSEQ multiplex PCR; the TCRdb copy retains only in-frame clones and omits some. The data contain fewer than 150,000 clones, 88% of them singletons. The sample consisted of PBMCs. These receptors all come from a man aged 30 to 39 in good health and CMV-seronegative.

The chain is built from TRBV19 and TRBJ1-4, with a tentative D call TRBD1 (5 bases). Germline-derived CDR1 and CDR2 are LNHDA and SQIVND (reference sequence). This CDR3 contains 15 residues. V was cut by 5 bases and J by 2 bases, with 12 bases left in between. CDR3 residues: CASSVIRVTNEKLFF. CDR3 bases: TGTGCCAGTAGTGTGATCAGGGTTACTAATGAAAAACTGTTTTTT.

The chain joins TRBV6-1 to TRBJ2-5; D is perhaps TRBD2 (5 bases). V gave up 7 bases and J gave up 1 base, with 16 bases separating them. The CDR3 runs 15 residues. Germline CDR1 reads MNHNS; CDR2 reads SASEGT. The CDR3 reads CASKAAVGPQETQYF. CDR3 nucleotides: TGTGCCAGCAAAGCAGCGGTTGGGCCCCAAGAGACCCAGTACTTC.